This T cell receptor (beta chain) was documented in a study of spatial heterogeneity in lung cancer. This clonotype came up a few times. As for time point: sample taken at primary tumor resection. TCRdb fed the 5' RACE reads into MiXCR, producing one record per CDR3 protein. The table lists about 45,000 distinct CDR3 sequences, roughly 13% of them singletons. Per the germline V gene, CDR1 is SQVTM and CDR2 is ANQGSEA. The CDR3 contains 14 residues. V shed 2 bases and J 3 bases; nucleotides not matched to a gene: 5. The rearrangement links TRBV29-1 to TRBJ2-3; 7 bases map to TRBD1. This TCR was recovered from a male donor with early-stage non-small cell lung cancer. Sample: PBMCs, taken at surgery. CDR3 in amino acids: CSVETGVRTDTQYF. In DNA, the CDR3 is TGCAGCGTTGAAACAGGGGTGCGAACAGATACGCAGTATTTT.